The 10 T cell receptor beta chains in this list originate from one sample, sequenced in a study of blood T cell repertoires in COVID-19. Profiling relied on immunoSEQ multiplex PCR, and the TCRdb table lists in-frame clones only, not all of them. Of fewer than 600,000 clones in the sample, roughly nine tenths were seen once. The sequenced sample was peripheral blood. These receptors all stem from a man aged 18-30 years with COVID-19, enrolled during active disease.

CDR3 protein: CASSPDNAPNTGELFF. The DNA for the CDR3 is TGCGCCAGCAGCCCAGACAACGCACCGAACACCGGGGAGCTGTTTTTT. The chain couples TRBV5-1 to TRBJ2-2; D call uncertain. The CDR3 has 16 residues. CDR1 SGHRS and CDR2 YFSETQ come from the germline V gene. V lost 4 bases, J lost 0 bases, and 13 bases lay in between.

This clone was seen only once. V usage is TRBV2 and J usage is TRBJ2-2, with D tentatively TRBD1 (6 bases). This CDR3 comprises 13 residues. Germline-derived CDR1 and CDR2 are SNHLY and FYNNEI. Trimming took off 6 bases at V and 4 bases at J, with 9 bases between the two ends. CDR3 nucleotide sequence: TGTGCCAGCAGGAAGGACAGCACCGGGGAGCTGTTTTTT. Protein sequence: CASRKDSTGELFF.

V is TRBV27 and J is TRBJ1-5, with 7 bases matching TRBD1. The CDR3 loop spans 15 amino acids. With V trimmed by 5 bases and J by 2 bases, 6 bases remained unmatched. The germline CDR1 and CDR2 sequences are MNHEY and SMNVEV (reference sequence). The chain's CDR3 is CASSPGTAGNQPQHF. The CDR3 nucleotides read TGTGCCAGCAGTCCCGGGACAGCCGGCAATCAGCCCCAGCATTTT.

The rearrangement joins TRBV9 to TRBJ1-3; D unclear. Germline lookup yields CDR1 SGDLS and CDR2 YYNGEE. The CDR3 is 13 residues long. Trimming cost V 3 bases and J 3 bases, with 7 bases left between them. The CDR3 nucleotides read TGTGCCAGCAGCGCCTTCTATGGAAACACCATATATTTT. This gives the protein CASSAFYGNTIYF.

This clone came up once. The gene calls are TRBV5-1 and TRBJ2-1; 10 bases fit TRBD2. The CDR3 runs 15 residues. V lost 2 bases, J lost 6 bases, and 5 bases stayed unmatched. Germline CDR1 is SGHRS and CDR2 is YFSETQ. CDR3 protein: CASSFMPSGSNEQFF. The CDR3 DNA is TGCGCCAGCAGCTTTATGCCTAGCGGGAGCAATGAGCAGTTCTTC.

In nucleotides, the CDR3 is TGCGCCAGCAGCCCGTTGGTGGGGGGGACAGATACGCAGTATTTT. Residues: CASSPLVGGTDTQYF. The genes are TRBV23-1 and TRBJ2-3, with TRBD2 identical over 7 bases. TRBV23-1 is noted as an ORF with a role that remains uncertain. Trimming cost V 6 bases and J 3 bases; bases outside gene matches: 9. The CDR3 has 15 residues.

The V call is TRBV19, the J call TRBJ1-1; D remains unclear. Trimming stripped 5 bases from V and 2 bases from J, with 9 bases between. This CDR3 is built from 13 residues. Germline CDR1 is LNHDA and CDR2 is SQIVND (reference sequence). This CDR3 is CASSPEVNTEAFF. For the CDR3, the DNA is TGTGCCAGTAGTCCCGAGGTAAACACTGAAGCTTTCTTT.

The CDR3 region is CASSQIPRDGYTF. The CDR3 DNA follows: TGTGCCAGCAGCCAGATCCCCCGGGATGGCTACACCTTC. This chain links TRBV3-1 (or the pseudogene TRBV3-2) with TRBJ1-2; D remains ambiguous. V gave up 3 bases and J gave up 6 bases, with 11 bases separating them. Germline CDR1 is LGHDT and CDR2 is YNNKEL (reference sequence). This CDR3 has 13 amino acids.

The rearrangement links TRBV6-6 to TRBJ2-4; no firm D call. CDR3 length equals 18 residues. Germline values: CDR1 MNHNY, CDR2 SVGAGI (reference sequence). Trimming removed 5 bases at V and 0 bases at J, with 20 bases between. CDR3: CASSPKPATGIAKNIQYF. In DNA, the CDR3 is TGTGCCAGCAGTCCCAAGCCCGCGACGGGTATAGCCAAAAACATTCAGTACTTC.

This rearrangement joins TRBV19 to TRBJ2-7; TRBD1 agrees at 8 bases. Per the germline V gene, CDR1 is LNHDA and CDR2 is SQIVND (reference sequence). The CDR3 is 14 residues long. Losses at the gene ends were 9 bases for V and 7 bases for J; bases not matched to a gene: 14. The CDR3 nucleotides are TGTGCCAGCACGATGGGGGACAGGCCCCGGGAGCAGTACTTC. Translation gives CASTMGDRPREQYF.